These 16 T cell receptor beta chains originate from one sample sequenced in a study of shared clonotypes between healthy human individuals. Naive CD8 populations comprised CD45RO-negative cells positively selected for CCR7, excluding terminally differentiated effector memory CD45RA+ cells. The protocol was immunoSEQ multiplex PCR, while the TCRdb copy is restricted to in-frame clones and leaves out a portion. The sample contains roughly 2 million clones, just under 95% of which appear only once. Sample: naive CD8+ T cells sorted from blood. The receptors originated from a man between 18 and 29 years old in good health.

This clone was found once. CDR3 nucleotides: TGTGCCAGCAGCCCCCGGGGACAGGGGGCGAGCTACGAGCAGTACTTC. It encodes CASSPRGQGASYEQYF. The chain employs TRBV7-9 and TRBJ2-7; 12 bases match TRBD1. This CDR3 has 16 amino acids. The V gene's germline CDR1 is SEHNR and CDR2 FQNEAQ (reference sequence). V trimming: 5 bases; J trimming: 3 bases; junction bases outside the gene matches: 8.

The chain links TRBV6-5 to TRBJ2-7; 7 positions match TRBD2. Germline CDR1 is MNHEY and CDR2 is SVGAGI. Trimming at V came to 4 bases and at J to 2 bases, leaving 5 bases not matched to a gene. The CDR3 length is 14 residues. The CDR3 DNA is TGTGCCAGCAGTTTTCTAGCGGAAGCCTACGAGCAGTACTTC. This codes for CASSFLAEAYEQYF.

J is TRBJ2-5 and V is TRBV5-1, with a weak D call TRBD2 (6 bases). This CDR3 is 17 amino acids long. The V and J ends lost 4 bases and 4 bases respectively, with 23 bases between them. Germline assignment: CDR1 SGHRS and CDR2 YFSETQ. This CDR3 is CASSPQKGSGFTETQYF. CDR3 DNA sequence: TGCGCCAGCAGCCCCCAAAAGGGTAGCGGATTTACAGAGACCCAGTACTTC.

The rearrangement links TRBV14 to TRBJ2-5; 8 nucleotides match TRBD2. CDR1 and CDR2 from the germline V gene are SGHDN and FVKESK. The trim removed 4 bases at V and 3 bases at J, leaving 13 bases unmatched. The CDR3 sequence is 17 residues long. As DNA, the CDR3 is TGTGCCAGCAGCCCTCCCGACCTCGTAGCGGGAAAAGAGACCCAGTACTTC. Translation: CASSPPDLVAGKETQYF.

The gene calls are TRBV7-9 and TRBJ2-7; TRBD1 matches at 9 bases. This CDR3 has 16 residues. The trim removed 0 bases at V and 1 base at J, leaving 4 bases unmatched. Looked up from germline, CDR1 is SEHNR and CDR2 is FQNEAQ (reference sequence). Here the CDR3 reads CASSLARGQGSYEQYF. CDR3 nucleotides: TGTGCCAGCAGCTTAGCGCGGGGACAGGGTTCCTACGAGCAGTACTTC.

The chain employs TRBV14 and TRBJ2-2; no definite D call. Germline V lookup: CDR1 SGHDN, CDR2 FVKESK. The CDR3 has 14 residues. The V end lost 1 base, the J end lost 5 bases, and 8 bases lay between the germline ends. The CDR3 region is CASSQAPRTGELFF. The CDR3 DNA follows: TGTGCCAGCAGCCAAGCGCCCCGAACCGGGGAGCTGTTTTTT.

Here the CDR3 DNA reads TGTGCCAGCAGTTTAAGTTGGGACACTGAAGCTTTCTTT. Protein sequence: CASSLSWDTEAFF. The chain joins TRBV27 to TRBJ1-1; D gene unclear. V lost 2 bases and J lost 3, with 7 bases in between. The CDR3 spans 13 residues. From germline, CDR1 is MNHEY and CDR2 SMNVEV (reference sequence).

J is TRBJ1-1 and V is TRBV4-3, with D tentatively TRBD1 (6 bases). V shed 0 bases and J shed 5 bases, with 19 bases lying between them. Germline assignment: CDR1 LGHNA and CDR2 YSLEER. The CDR3 spans 17 residues. The CDR3 spells CASSQDRTGFLLTEAFF. The CDR3, as DNA: TGCGCCAGCAGCCAAGATCGCACAGGGTTCCTTTTAACTGAAGCTTTCTTT.

The rearrangement joins TRBV9 to TRBJ2-7; D not resolved. The V gene lost 2 bases and the J gene lost 6 bases, with 12 bases spanning the gap. Germline V CDR1 and CDR2: SGDLS, YYNGEE. There are 13 residues in the CDR3. DNA of the CDR3: TGTGCCAGCAGCGTTTTAATAAAGGGCGAGCAGTACTTC. This translates into CASSVLIKGEQYF.

The rearrangement uses TRBV9 and TRBJ1-5; the D is unclear. The V gene lost 7 bases and the J gene lost 2 bases, with 13 bases spanning the gap. In germline, CDR1 is SGDLS, CDR2 YYNGEE. CDR3 length: 14 amino acids. CDR3 residues: CASGDGAGNQPQHF. In DNA form, the CDR3 reads TGTGCCAGCGGAGACGGCGCGGGCAATCAGCCCCAGCATTTT.

The chain links TRBV7-9 to TRBJ2-3; D may be TRBD1 or TRBD2 (6 bases each). Germline CDR1 reads SEHNR; CDR2 reads FQNEAQ (reference sequence). Trimming removed 1 base at V and 6 bases at J, with 23 bases between. The CDR3 consists of 18 residues. DNA of the CDR3: TGTGCCAGCAGCTTAGGAGTAGGGGGGCAATATGAGATGGATACGCAGTATTTT. This codes for CASSLGVGGQYEMDTQYF. The complete variable domain, with remaining parts taken from reference TRBV7-9 and TRBJ2-3, reads DTGVSQNPRHKITKRGQNVTFRCDPISEHNRLYWYRQTLGQGPEFLTYFQNEAQLEKSRLLSDRFSAERPKGSFSTLEIQRTEQGDSAMYLCASSLGVGGQYEMDTQYFGPGTRLTVL.

The rearrangement links TRBV10-2 to TRBJ1-1, with D possibly TRBD1 on 6 matching bases. CDR3 size: 14 residues. V lost 2 bases to trimming and J lost 2 bases, with 9 bases between them. CDR1 WSHSY and CDR2 SAAADI come from the germline V gene. The CDR3 nucleotides are TGCGCCAGCAGTGAGACAGGGTTCAACACTGAAGCTTTCTTT. Translated: CASSETGFNTEAFF.

The rearrangement uses TRBV5-6 and TRBJ2-5; possible D gene TRBD1, 6 bases. The J call may be in error: the DNA end matches TRBJ2-7 better. Germline CDR1 SGHDT, CDR2 YYEEEE. The CDR3 length is 12 residues. The CDR3 protein is CASRLQGGEQYF. CDR3 nucleotides: TGTGCCAGCAGACTACAGGGCGGCGAGCAGTACTTC.

This clone was detected only once. V usage is TRBV27 and J usage is TRBJ2-7; D perhaps matches TRBD1 (6 bases). Germline CDR1 MNHEY, CDR2 SMNVEV (reference sequence). V lost 6 bases and J 6 bases, leaving 15 bases between the germline ends. The CDR3 runs 13 residues. The CDR3 is CASRYREEGEQYF. CDR3 sequence (DNA): TGTGCCAGCAGGTACAGGGAAGAAGGCGAGCAGTACTTC.

The J gene is TRBJ1-6, the V gene TRBV27; a weak D match, TRBD1 (6 bases). The CDR3 totals 16 residues. Germline V gene sequence: CDR1 MNHEY, CDR2 SMNVEV (reference sequence). Trimming removed 2 bases from V and 6 bases from J, with 14 bases in between. CDR3 nucleotides: TGTGCCAGCAGTTTAGAAGGGGGGCTCAGTAATTCACCCCTCCACTTT. Its protein product is CASSLEGGLSNSPLHF.

The rearrangement links TRBV4-3 to TRBJ1-2; D remains ambiguous. Trimming shortened V by 0 bases and J by 0 bases, and 17 bases separated the two germline ends. The CDR3 is 18 amino acids. Germline V gene sequence: CDR1 LGHNA, CDR2 YSLEER. In DNA form, the CDR3 reads TGCGCCAGCAGCCAAGATTTGGGGTACGCAGAGACTAACTATGGCTACACCTTC. Its translation: CASSQDLGYAETNYGYTF.